Reported below is one T cell receptor (beta chain). The record originates from a study of CD8+CD57+ T cells in acquired aplastic anemia. Template material for TCR beta VDJ and CDR3 profiling consisted of genomic DNA. Using its own MiXCR run on the reads, TCRdb lists one record per CDR3 protein. The repertoire holds approximately 190,000 distinct CDR3 sequences, with around 66% as singletons. Looked up from germline, CDR1 is DFQATT and CDR2 is SNEGSKA (reference sequence). This CDR3 is built from 13 residues. Germline trimming cut 6 bases from V and 5 bases from J; bases unmatched to any gene: 9. The TCR originated in a human donor with severe aplastic anemia or a healthy control (not recorded which). The rearrangement links TRBV20-1 to TRBJ2-5; 7 bases fit TRBD2. The sequencing input was sorted CD4+, CD8+, or CD8+CD57+ T cells (not recorded which) from PBMCs. DNA of the CDR3: TGCAGTGCAAAGAGAAGCGGGGTGGAGACCCAGTACTTC. It translates to CSAKRSGVETQYF.